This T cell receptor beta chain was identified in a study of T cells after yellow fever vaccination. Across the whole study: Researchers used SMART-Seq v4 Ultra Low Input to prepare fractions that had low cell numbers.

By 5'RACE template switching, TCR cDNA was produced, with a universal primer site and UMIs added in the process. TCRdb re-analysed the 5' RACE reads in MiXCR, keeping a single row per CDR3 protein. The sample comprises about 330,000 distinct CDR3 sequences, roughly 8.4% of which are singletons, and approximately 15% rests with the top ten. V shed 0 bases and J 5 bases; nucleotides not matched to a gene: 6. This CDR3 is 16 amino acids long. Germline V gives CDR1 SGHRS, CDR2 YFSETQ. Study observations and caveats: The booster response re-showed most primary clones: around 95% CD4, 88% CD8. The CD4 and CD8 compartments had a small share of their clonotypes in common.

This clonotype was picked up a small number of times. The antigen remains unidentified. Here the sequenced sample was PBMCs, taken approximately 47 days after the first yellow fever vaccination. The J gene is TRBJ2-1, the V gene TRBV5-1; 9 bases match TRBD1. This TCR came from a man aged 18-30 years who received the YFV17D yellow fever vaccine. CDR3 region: CASSLDYRGRHNEQFF. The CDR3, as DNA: TGCGCCAGCAGCTTGGATTACAGGGGGCGCCACAATGAGCAGTTCTTC.